This T cell receptor (beta chain) was captured in a study of cytomegalovirus exposure and HLA in healthy donors (dated by TCRdb to 2016 to 2017). With respect to the entire study: An earlier analysis of 587 of the donors reported 276 Gb of sequence data and 95 million to 130 million unique TCR beta sequences obtained from around 180 million T cells. About 300 gigabases of sequencing data and 78 million or so unique TCR sequences were included in an early release covering about 700 HLA-typed donors. The genetic ancestry cluster associated with self-reported Caucasian donors included about four fifths of the roughly 380 genotyped donors. The study was designed to test whether signatures of past pathogen exposure could be identified by cataloging public T cell receptors. Using immunosequencing, the study profiled T cell repertoires from 666 subjects and related those repertoires to cytomegalovirus serostatus. Along with the roughly 700-subject first cohort, a separate validation cohort of about 110 different subjects was used. High-throughput TCR immunosequencing, statistical association of individual TCRs with disease status, and machine learning were combined to predict cytomegalovirus infection status. To study patterns of TCR occurrence, a later analysis re-analyzed previously published TCR beta repertoires from 700 or so donors and added high-resolution HLA genotyping. In the later analysis, no new phenotypic data were used to find candidate immune exposures; instead, reliance was placed on TCR beta sequences and their occurrence across donors. An earlier analysis of approximately 630 of the donors applied high-throughput TCR beta sequencing to assess whether each TCR beta V gene segment acted as functional or pseudogenic. Donor age, sex, ethnicity and CMV serostatus were compiled together with the repertoire data. Genome-wide SNP genotypes for about three fifths of the roughly 670 donors were used in a later genetic analysis, which treated that subset as a discovery cohort. All discovery cohort repertoires had been generated using a single sequencing platform. HLA typing covered class I and class II loci at four-digit resolution. The number of typed donors differed by locus: about 620-640 for A, B, C, DRB1 and DQB1; about 520 for DQA1; roughly 600 for DPA1; and around 470 for DPB1. A few DR-DQ haplotypes were treated as single units for association and clustering because of strong linkage in the cohort. On average, around 240,000 unique TCR beta nucleotide sequences were sequenced per donor among 398 genotyped donors of the cohort, with roughly 18% of those sequences being non-productive.

Of note for this clone: What antigen it recognizes has not been identified. No much larger clone is present one base from it, and per-base qualities are unavailable.

The library was made by the immunoSEQ multiplex PCR assay. For the multiplex PCR, a mixture combining 60 forward primers for TCR Vbeta segments and 13 reverse primers for TCR Jbeta segments was used. A multiplex PCR assay on genomic DNA amplified the CDR3 region of rearranged TCR beta genes. On the Illumina HiSeq System, the amplified TCR beta libraries were sequenced as 87-base-pair reads. The source study handled its data this way. In a later analysis, roughly 80 million unique TCR beta chains were counted across the approximately 640 repertoires, and roughly 10 million of these chains were shared by at least two donors. To remove PCR and sequencing errors, raw reads were error-corrected and collapsed into unique sequences using a nearest-neighbor algorithm that merged closely related sequences. To assign V, D and J gene segments, CDR3 sequences were aligned to IMGT reference sequences. For a sequence to be retained, a match of at least six nucleotides to both a V gene segment and a J gene segment was required. A rearrangement was called productive if the CDR3 had no stop codons and remained in frame with V and J, and every other rearrangement was called non-productive. CDR3 was defined by IMGT convention, running from the second conserved V-encoded cysteine to the conserved J-encoded phenylalanine. In an earlier analysis of roughly 580 of the donors, sequences lacking an unambiguous match to a single V gene segment were excluded. In an earlier analysis of about 590 of the donors, a V segment was called functional when productive rearrangements were above 56.7%, and segregating when the standard deviation between donors exceeded 5%. A statistical classification framework was developed to diagnose cytomegalovirus status using the catalog of TCR beta chain sequences. V and J gene assignment, in a later analysis, came from comparing TCR nucleotide sequences with IMGT/GENE-DB human TR gene sequences. A later analysis assigned CDR3 sequences and most-parsimonious VDJ recombination scenarios with the TCRdist pipeline. A later analysis defined each TCR beta chain by its CDR3 amino acid sequence plus V-gene family, and excluded reads lacking a unique V-gene family. To address suspected cross-contamination and a sequencing artifact, a later analysis removed approximately 590 highly shared, low-generation-probability nucleotide sequences. For each public chain, a later analysis derived a clonal expansion index from normalized ranks of inferred template counts within each repertoire. Generation probabilities in a later analysis came from a VDJ recombination model fitted to out-of-frame rearrangements, and those results were checked against IGoR. In a later analysis, TCR-TCR, TCR-HLA and TCR-CMV co-occurrence was scored with hypergeometric tests, and a repertoire-size bias correction was applied to TCR pairs. In a later analysis, false discovery rates were estimated by permuting HLA or CMV assignments 20 times. In a later analysis, co-occurring TCRs were grouped using DBSCAN, and TCRdist sequence similarity was added for clustering within HLA-allele-positive subsets. Repertoires with fewer than 30,000 or more than 120,000 public chains were left out of co-occurrence clustering, as were a few repertoires with anomalous nucleotide sharing. The immuneACCESS repertoire file appears here via TCRdb, limited to in-frame rearrangements. These files lack a portion of the clones; in checked studies, under half of the deficit traces to unresolved V genes, and the cause of the others is not known. V and J calls and clone size follow that table, whereas D and trimming were derived from the DNA. Here the sample has some 170,000 clones; around 80% occur a single time. Roughly 1.6% of the sample lies in the top ten.

Germline trimming: 5 bases from V, 9 bases from J; junction bases outside gene matches: 7. CDR1 and CDR2 are read off the germline V gene as LGHNA and YNFKEQ. The CDR3 numbers 13 residues from cysteine through phenylalanine. CDR3 DNA is the only sequence kept; it has 39 bases, read in frame from the first base. In total, just over 650 healthy bone marrow donors made up the cohort. At the time of sampling, all cohort members were nominally healthy, though unrecorded immune exposures were likely present. The donor tested CMV seropositive, placing the donor among the 289 seropositive members of the cohort. Each donor provided a peripheral blood sample, and peripheral blood mononuclear cells were used for TCR beta sequencing. Genomic DNA extraction from the blood cell samples was performed with the Qiagen DNeasy Blood Extraction Kit. What the research found in general, with its limitations: Some IMGT-functional V segments, including TRBV6-2 and TRBV6-3, could not be distinguished by the 87-base-pair reads and were therefore excluded. In a later genetic analysis, fewer N-insertions in productive TCRs were reported among donors in an Asian-associated ancestry cluster than the roughly 700-donor mean. In a later analysis, several top co-occurrence clusters were reported to appear linked to parvovirus B19, influenza, CMV and Epstein-Barr virus. The sequencing pipeline was judged likely to have produced a cluster of highly shared sequence variants as a technical artifact. A total of around 150 TCR beta chains were listed by the study as associated with cytomegalovirus. In this cohort, only TCR beta chains were sequenced, and detectable features were limited by the absence of alpha or paired-chain data. Because HLA typing was missing for some donors at each locus, association tests included only the typed subset. In an earlier analysis of 587 of the donors, most TCR beta V segments were observed in productive rearrangements about 90% or about 30% of the time, broadly matching IMGT annotations. Correlated functional status among segregating V segments might be attributable to linkage disequilibrium, but an unknown experimental factor could not be ruled out. The classifier was reported to diagnose cytomegalovirus status with high specificity and sensitivity in both the original cohort and the validation cohort. The only immune exposure information available for the cohort was CMV serostatus. A later genetic analysis associated a missense DCLRE1C variant with V-gene and J-gene trimming of TCR beta chains, and an independent cohort replicated the association. When HLA alleles, especially DR and DQ, strongly co-occurred, attributing TCR associations to individual alleles was difficult. Across donors, most TCR sequences were observed very rarely, whereas some public TCRs were present in many individuals. A later analysis found that most CMV-associated TCR beta chains appeared HLA-restricted, with HLA associations seemingly driven largely by CMV exposure. Presence/absence analyses assumed roughly uniform sequencing depth across donors, an assumption that may not hold. The authors suggested that the approach could potentially be extended to other disease states and immunological phenotypes. In a later analysis, HLA-associated TCR beta chains were found to be more clonally expanded and to have lower generation probabilities than equally common non-associated chains. Three of the identified cytomegalovirus-associated TCR beta chains were confirmed in vitro to be specific for cytomegalovirus antigens. Specific HLA alleles were associated with 15,000 to 20,000 TCR beta sequences at a false discovery rate of 0.05 in a later analysis. Because counts were too low, roughly 18 rarely observed V segments, including chromosome 9 orphons, were left out of the earlier analysis of approximately 580 of the donors. A further reported finding was that TCR beta sequences accurately predicted the HLA-A and HLA-B alleles for most subjects in the first cohort. In a later analysis, the rate of TCR association differed among HLA loci, with DRB1 alleles having the most associated TCRs and HLA-C alleles having the fewest.

The sample consisted of PBMCs. The sequence came from a girl aged 10 to 17 in good health and CMV-seropositive. In this chain, TRBV4-2 is recombined with TRBJ2-1; 7 nucleotides in the junction match TRBD2. The CDR3 protein sequence reads: CASSRDYALEQFF. The nucleotide sequence reads as follows: TGTGCCAGCAGCAGGGACTACGCACTTGAGCAGTTCTTC.